The rows below give T cell receptor beta chains drawn from one sample of a study of blood T cell repertoires in COVID-19. Produced via immunoSEQ multiplex PCR; TCRdb's table is partial and in-frame only. The data contain about 360,000 clones, 65% to 85% of them seen just once; the ten biggest clones take up under 3%. Source material: peripheral blood. The receptors originated from a man aged 30 to 45 with active or convalescent COVID-19. CDR3s include the opening cysteine and the closing phenylalanine or tryptophan. A D gene is named only where the DNA matches it firmly. Not all rows give a size; the values are once, few, many and, for expanded clones, a class.

V gene: TRBV30
clone size: few
D gene: TRBD1
J gene: TRBJ1-6
CDR3 DNA: TGTGCCTGGACCAGGGGGGAGCTTAAATCACCCCTCCACTTT
CDR3 protein: CAWTRGELKSPLHF

V gene: TRBV2
clone size: NA
D gene: NA
J gene: TRBJ2-7
CDR3 DNA: TGTGCCAGCAAGGAGGGGGCGCTTTCCTACGAGCAGTACTTC
CDR3 protein: CASKEGALSYEQYF

V gene: TRBV2
clone size: NA
D gene: NA
J gene: TRBJ2-1
CDR3 DNA: TGTGCCAGCAATCTAAATGAGCAGTTCTTC
CDR3 protein: CASNLNEQFF

V gene: TRBV5-5
clone size: NA
D gene: NA
J gene: TRBJ2-2
CDR3 DNA: TGTGCCAGCAGCTTGGGGTCCGGCACCGGGGAGCTGTTTTTT
CDR3 protein: CASSLGSGTGELFF

V gene: TRBV4-1
clone size: NA
D gene: NA
J gene: TRBJ1-1
CDR3 DNA: TGCGCCAGCAGCCAGGCGGGGGGGAACACTGAAGCTTTCTTT
CDR3 protein: CASSQAGGNTEAFF

V gene: TRBV29-1
clone size: NA
D gene: NA
J gene: TRBJ2-7
CDR3 DNA: TGCAGCGTTGTGGAGGGTACCTACGAGCAGTACTTC
CDR3 protein: CSVVEGTYEQYF

V gene: TRBV10-2
clone size: NA
D gene: TRBD1
J gene: TRBJ2-7
CDR3 DNA: TGCGCCAGCAGGAGAGGACAGGGGGGCGAGCAGTACTTC
CDR3 protein: CASRRGQGGEQYF

V gene: TRBV27
clone size: once
D gene: TRBD1
J gene: TRBJ2-5
CDR3 DNA: TGTGCCAGCAGCCCACAGGGGAAGGAAGAGACCCAGTACTTC
CDR3 protein: CASSPQGKEETQYF

V gene: TRBV2
clone size: few
D gene: TRBD1
J gene: TRBJ2-2
CDR3 DNA: TGTGCCAGCAGTGGAGATTCCGGGACAGACACCGGGGAGCTGTTTTTT
CDR3 protein: CASSGDSGTDTGELFF

V gene: TRBV6-5
clone size: NA
D gene: NA
J gene: TRBJ2-7
CDR3 DNA: TGTGCCAGCAGTCCGACCGGGACACCCTCCGAGCAGTACTTC
CDR3 protein: CASSPTGTPSEQYF

V gene: TRBV7-3
clone size: NA
D gene: TRBD1
J gene: TRBJ2-6
CDR3 DNA: TGTGCCAGCAGCTCGGCCGGGACAGGAGGTGTGGGCGGGGCCAACGTCCTGACTTTC
CDR3 protein: CASSSAGTGGVGGANVLTF

V gene: TRBV11-3
clone size: NA
D gene: TRBD1
J gene: TRBJ2-3
CDR3 DNA: TGTGCCAGCAGCCCGGGACAGGGGCGAGATACGCAGTATTTT
CDR3 protein: CASSPGQGRDTQYF

V gene: TRBV5-3
clone size: NA
D gene: NA
J gene: TRBJ2-7
CDR3 DNA: TGTGCCAGAAGCTCGTACGAGCTAGCCGAAGAGCAGTACTTC
CDR3 protein: CARSSYELAEEQYF

V gene: TRBV7-9
clone size: NA
D gene: NA
J gene: TRBJ1-1
CDR3 DNA: TGTGCCAGCAGCACCACAGAGTTTAACGTGGCTTTCTTT
CDR3 protein: CASSTTEFNVAFF

V gene: TRBV9
clone size: NA
D gene: NA
J gene: TRBJ2-5
CDR3 DNA: TGTGCCAGCAGCGTAGGGAGAGGAGGAGAGACCCAGTACTTC
CDR3 protein: CASSVGRGGETQYF